Listed here are 8 T cell receptor beta chains from one sample, sequenced in a study of blood T cell repertoires in COVID-19 (dated by TCRdb to about 2020). The method behind the library was the immunoSEQ multiplex PCR assay. TCRdb took over this immuneACCESS table, retaining in-frame rearrangements with V and J assigned. Such tables are incomplete; in checked studies, under half of the missing clones stem from an unresolved V gene, and the remainder is unexplained. The sample records 200,000 to 250,000 clones, about nine tenths of which are singletons. The ten largest clonotypes hold about 1.6% of the sample. The material sequenced was PBMCs or T cells enriched from blood (not recorded which). The receptors here all came from a man between 40 and 49 years old who had recovered from COVID-19.

This chain joins TRBV4-3 and TRBJ2-5, with D possibly TRBD2 on 6 matching bases. The CDR3 has 13 residues. V shed 4 bases and J shed 7 bases, with 13 bases lying between them. Germline-derived CDR1 and CDR2 are LGHNA and YSLEER. The chain's CDR3 is CASSRGVQGTQYF. In DNA, the CDR3 is TGCGCCAGCAGCCGGGGGGTGCAGGGGACCCAGTACTTC.

J is TRBJ2-1 and V is TRBV11-1; D call uncertain. Trimming pared 2 bases from V and 6 bases from J, leaving 11 bases between. CDR3 length: 14 amino acids. CDR1 SGHAT and CDR2 FQDESV come from the germline V gene (reference sequence). CDR3 nucleotides: TGTGCCAGCAGCTTACAGCCAGCGAGCAATGAGCAGTTCTTC. As protein: CASSLQPASNEQFF.

This chain connects TRBV4-1 to TRBJ2-7; 9 nucleotides match TRBD2. CDR1 is MGHRA and CDR2 is YSYEKL in the germline V gene. The CDR3 has 16 amino acids. V trimming: 3 bases; J trimming: 6 bases; junction bases outside the gene matches: 12. The chain's CDR3 is CASSQLGTSPHSEQYF. CDR3 coding DNA: TGCGCCAGCAGCCAGTTGGGGACTAGCCCTCATAGCGAGCAGTACTTC.

The chain links TRBV6-5 to TRBJ1-5; 8 bases match TRBD1. This CDR3 region has 13 residues. With 6 bases clipped from V and 7 bases from J, the junction kept 5 bases outside the gene matches. Germline CDR1 MNHEY, CDR2 SVGAGI. CDR3 in amino acids: CASRTGQGQPQHF. For the CDR3, the DNA is TGTGCCAGCAGGACCGGACAGGGCCAGCCCCAGCATTTT.

The J gene is TRBJ2-3, the V gene TRBV11-2; a possible D gene is TRBD1 (6 bases). Trimming cost V 5 bases and J 5 bases, with 20 bases left between them. The CDR3 has 16 residues. Germline V gives CDR1 SGHAT, CDR2 FQNNGV. CDR3 loop: CASSILDFQGGDTQYF. CDR3 sequence (DNA): TGTGCCAGCAGCATCCTAGACTTCCAAGGGGGAGATACGCAGTATTTT.

The V gene is TRBV4-1, the J gene TRBJ1-2, with no clear D. Trimming removed 0 bases at V and 2 bases at J, with 7 bases between. The CDR3 contains 14 residues. CDR1 MGHRA and CDR2 YSYEKL come from the germline V gene. DNA for the CDR3: TGCGCCAGCAGCCAAGATAATTTGAACTATGGCTACACCTTC. As protein: CASSQDNLNYGYTF.

The V gene is TRBV6-1, the J gene TRBJ1-1; D gene uncertain. CDR1 and CDR2 (germline): MNHNS, SASEGT. Trimming cost V 2 bases and J 4 bases, with 8 bases left between them. The CDR3 runs 13 residues. CDR3 coding DNA: TGTGCCAGCAGTGAACCTTCGGTCACTGAAGCTTTCTTT. This encodes CASSEPSVTEAFF.

The gene calls are TRBV11-2 and TRBJ1-1, with unresolved D. The germline V and J ends were trimmed by 2 bases and 0 bases, with 13 bases remaining between them. The CDR3 totals 16 residues. CDR1 and CDR2 (germline): SGHAT, FQNNGV. CDR3 protein: CASSLTQAAMNTEAFF. Here the CDR3 DNA reads TGTGCCAGCAGCTTAACGCAGGCAGCCATGAACACTGAAGCTTTCTTT.